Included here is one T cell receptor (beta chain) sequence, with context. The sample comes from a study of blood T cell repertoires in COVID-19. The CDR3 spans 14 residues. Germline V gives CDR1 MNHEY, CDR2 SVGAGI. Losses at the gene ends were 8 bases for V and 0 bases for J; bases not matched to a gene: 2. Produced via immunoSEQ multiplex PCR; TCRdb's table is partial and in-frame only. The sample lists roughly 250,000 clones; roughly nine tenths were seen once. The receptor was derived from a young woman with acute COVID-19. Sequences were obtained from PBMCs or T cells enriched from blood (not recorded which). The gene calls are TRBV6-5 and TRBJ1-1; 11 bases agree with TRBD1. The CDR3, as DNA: TGTGCCAGCGGACAGGGGGCTTTGAACACTGAAGCTTTCTTT. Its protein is CASGQGALNTEAFF.